This T cell receptor beta chain was sequenced in a study of blood T cell repertoires in COVID-19. As for the study in general: COVID-19 samples collected from the United States, Italy and Spain covered acute and convalescent phases. The analysed material was cDNA or gDNA that came from T cells, B-cell-depleted T cells, or PBMCs.

This clone was counted once. Authors' analysis steps: For nucleated cells, counts were estimated from reference gene primer amplification. Profiled with immunoSEQ multiplex PCR; TCRdb holds only in-frame clones, not every one. The V and J calls and clone size come from that table; D and trimming were worked out from the DNA. Here the sample spans approximately 80,000 clones, 75% to 90% being singletons. V dropped 1 base and J dropped 3 bases, with 10 bases sitting between them. This CDR3 region has 14 residues. Germline V gives CDR1 LGHDT, CDR2 YNNKEL (reference sequence). The source is a human donor in a cohort sampled during active COVID-19. Sequencing was done on a sample of peripheral blood. The chain combines TRBV3-1 (or the pseudogene TRBV3-2) with TRBJ2-7; D might be TRBD2 (6 bases). The CDR3 sequence is CASSQGLGSYEQYF. The CDR3 bases are TGTGCCAGCAGCCAAGGGCTCGGGAGCTACGAGCAGTACTTC.